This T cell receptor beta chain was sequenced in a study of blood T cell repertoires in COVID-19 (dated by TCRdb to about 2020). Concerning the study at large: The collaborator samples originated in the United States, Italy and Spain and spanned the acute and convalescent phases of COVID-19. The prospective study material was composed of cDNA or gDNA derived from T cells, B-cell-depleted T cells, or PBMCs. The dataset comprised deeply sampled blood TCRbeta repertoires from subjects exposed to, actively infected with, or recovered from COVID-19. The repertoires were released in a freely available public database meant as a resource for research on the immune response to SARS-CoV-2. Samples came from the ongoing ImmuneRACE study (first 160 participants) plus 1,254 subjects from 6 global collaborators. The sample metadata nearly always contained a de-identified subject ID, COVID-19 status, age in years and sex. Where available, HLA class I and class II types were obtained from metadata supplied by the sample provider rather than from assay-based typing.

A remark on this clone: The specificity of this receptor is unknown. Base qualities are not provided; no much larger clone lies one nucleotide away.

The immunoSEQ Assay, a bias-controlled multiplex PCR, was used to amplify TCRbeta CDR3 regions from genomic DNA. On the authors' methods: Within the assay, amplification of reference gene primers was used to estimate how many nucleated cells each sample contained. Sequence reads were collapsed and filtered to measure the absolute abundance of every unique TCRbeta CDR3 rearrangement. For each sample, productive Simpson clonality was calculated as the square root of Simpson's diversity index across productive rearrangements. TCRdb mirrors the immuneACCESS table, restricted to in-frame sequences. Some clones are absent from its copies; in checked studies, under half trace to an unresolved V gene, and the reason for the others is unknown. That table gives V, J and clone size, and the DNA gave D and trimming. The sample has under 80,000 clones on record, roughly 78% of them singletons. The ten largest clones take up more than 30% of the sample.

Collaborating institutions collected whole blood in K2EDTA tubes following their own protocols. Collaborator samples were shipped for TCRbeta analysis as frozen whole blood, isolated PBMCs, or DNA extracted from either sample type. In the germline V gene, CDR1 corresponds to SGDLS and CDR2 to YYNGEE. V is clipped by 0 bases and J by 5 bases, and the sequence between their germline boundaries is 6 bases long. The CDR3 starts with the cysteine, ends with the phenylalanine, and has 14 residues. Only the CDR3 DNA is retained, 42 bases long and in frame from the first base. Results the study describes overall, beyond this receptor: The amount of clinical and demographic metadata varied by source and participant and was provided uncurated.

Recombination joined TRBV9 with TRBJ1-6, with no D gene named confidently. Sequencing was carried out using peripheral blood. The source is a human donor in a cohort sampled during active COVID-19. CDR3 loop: CASSVAPDNSPLHF. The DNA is TGTGCCAGCAGCGTAGCCCCCGATAATTCACCCCTCCACTTT.